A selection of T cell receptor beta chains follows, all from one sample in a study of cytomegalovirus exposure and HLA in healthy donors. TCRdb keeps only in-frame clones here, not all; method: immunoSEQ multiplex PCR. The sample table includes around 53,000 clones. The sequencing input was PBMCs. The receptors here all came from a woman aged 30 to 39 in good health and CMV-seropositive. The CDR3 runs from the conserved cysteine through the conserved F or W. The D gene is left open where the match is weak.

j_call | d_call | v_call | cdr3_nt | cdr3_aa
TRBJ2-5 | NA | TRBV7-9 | TGTGCCAGCAGCTTTTCGGACAGCTTTAAAGAGACCCAGTACTTC | CASSFSDSFKETQYF
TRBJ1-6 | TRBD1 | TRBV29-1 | TGCAGCGTTACTCGGGACAGCAATTCACCCCTCCACTTT | CSVTRDSNSPLHF
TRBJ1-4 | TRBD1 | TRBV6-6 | TGTGCCAGCAGCTTGACAGGGGCTGCAACTAATGAAAAACTGTTTTTT | CASSLTGAATNEKLFF
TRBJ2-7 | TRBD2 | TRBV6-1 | TGTGCCAGCAGGACTAGCGGGAGGGTCTACGAGCAGTACTTC | CASRTSGRVYEQYF
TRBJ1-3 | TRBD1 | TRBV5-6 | TGTGCCAGCAGCTTGGAGGGGGCGGCGGCTGGTGGAAACACCATATATTTT | CASSLEGAAAGGNTIYF
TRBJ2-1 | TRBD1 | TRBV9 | TGTGCCAGCAGCGTAGAATGGGCAGGGGGAAGTTTTGGGCAGTTCTTC | CASSVEWAGGSFGQFF
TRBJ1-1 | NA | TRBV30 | TGTGCCTGGAGTGTCCCCTCCACAGGGTACACTGAAGCTTTCTTT | CAWSVPSTGYTEAFF
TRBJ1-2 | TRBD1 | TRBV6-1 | TGTGCCAGCAGTTCTCGGGACAGAGCTAACTATGGCTACACCTTC | CASSSRDRANYGYTF
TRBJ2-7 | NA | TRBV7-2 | TGTGCCAGCAGCAGTAGACTTCTTGCCTACGAGCAGTACTTC | CASSSRLLAYEQYF
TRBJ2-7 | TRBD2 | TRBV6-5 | TGTGCCAGCAGTCTAGCGGGAGGAGAGTACGAGCAGTACTTC | CASSLAGGEYEQYF
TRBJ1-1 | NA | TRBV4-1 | TGCGCCAGCAGCCAAGCCTTAGCTACTGAAGCTTTCTTT | CASSQALATEAFF
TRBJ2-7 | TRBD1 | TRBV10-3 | TGTGCCATCAGTGAGTCTAGGGGACAGGGGAGGTACGAGCAGTACTTC | CAISESRGQGRYEQYF
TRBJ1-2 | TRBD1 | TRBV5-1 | TGCGCCAGCAGAGAGGGACAGATTAACTATGGCTACACCTTC | CASREGQINYGYTF
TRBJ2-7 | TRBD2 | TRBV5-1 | TGCGCCAGCAGCTTTGGACTAGCGGACGTTTACGAGCAGTACTTC | CASSFGLADVYEQYF
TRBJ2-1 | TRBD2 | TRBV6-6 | TGTGCCAGCAGAGCCGGGCTAGCGGGAAGCAATGAGCAGTTCTTC | CASRAGLAGSNEQFF
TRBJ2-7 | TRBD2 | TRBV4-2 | TGTGCCAGCAGCCAAGTAGAAGGCGGGAGGGCCTACGAGCAGTACTTC | CASSQVEGGRAYEQYF
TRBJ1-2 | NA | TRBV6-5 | TGTGCCAGCAGTTACTCGAAGACAGGAAGCTATGGCTACACCTTC | CASSYSKTGSYGYTF
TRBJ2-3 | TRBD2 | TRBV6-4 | TGTGCCAGCAGTGAGGGACTAGCGGGAGGGCCAGATACGCAGTATTTT | CASSEGLAGGPDTQYF
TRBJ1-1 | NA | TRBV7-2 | TGTGCCAGCAGCCCCCAGACGGACTACACTGAAGCTTTCTTT | CASSPQTDYTEAFF
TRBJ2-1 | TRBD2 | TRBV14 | TGTGCCAGCAGCCAAGATAGGTTTGAGACTAGCGGGGGGGCCCATGAGCAGTTCTTC | CASSQDRFETSGGAHEQFF
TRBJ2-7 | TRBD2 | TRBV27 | TGTGCCAGCACCTTTGTTACAGCGGGGGGAGCCTACGAGCAGTACTTC | CASTFVTAGGAYEQYF
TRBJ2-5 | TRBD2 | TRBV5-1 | TGCGCCAGCAGCTTGACTAGCGGGGCGCAAGAGACCCAGTACTTC | CASSLTSGAQETQYF
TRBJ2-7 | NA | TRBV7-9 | TGTGCCAGCAGCCCCCCGTACAGGGTTACCTACGAGCAGTACTTC | CASSPPYRVTYEQYF
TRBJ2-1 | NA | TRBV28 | TGTGCCAGCAGTTTAACGACGACTACCCCCTACAATGAGCAGTTCTTC | CASSLTTTTPYNEQFF
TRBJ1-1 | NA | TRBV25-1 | TGTGCCAGCAAGGGGGACCCACCCGGCATGAACACTGAAGCTTTCTTT | CASKGDPPGMNTEAFF
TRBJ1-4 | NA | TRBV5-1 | TGCGCCAGCCGAGCTGCAACTAATGAAAAACTGTTTTTT | CASRAATNEKLFF
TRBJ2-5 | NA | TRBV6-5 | TGTGCCAGCAGCCAAGTCGGAGAGACCCAGTACTTC | CASSQVGETQYF
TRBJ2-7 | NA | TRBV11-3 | TGTGCCAGCAGTATTAGCGGAATAAGCTCCTACGAGCAGTACTTC | CASSISGISSYEQYF
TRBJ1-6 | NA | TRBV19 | TGTGCCAGTAGCCGGGACGGGAGCTCCTATAATTCACCCCTCCACTTT | CASSRDGSSYNSPLHF